This TCR beta chain was recovered during a study of coeliac disease. Clones were sequenced by immunoSEQ multiplex PCR, and TCRdb holds only the in-frame ones, with some missing. The sample comprises approximately 9,100 clones, more than 55% of which are singletons, and about 10% rests with the top ten. This clone has a handful of counts. This clonotype originated in a woman aged 60-75 years with celiac disease. Sequencing was carried out using intraepithelial lymphocytes from the gut.

The CDR3 sequence: CASSLQGAEETQYF. The CDR3 DNA sequence: TGCGCCAGCAGCCTACAGGGAGCGGAGGAGACCCAGTACTTC. The chain is built from TRBV5-1 and TRBJ2-5; tentative D call: TRBD1 (6 bases). CDR3 length: 14 amino acids. V was cut by 4 bases and J by 5 bases, with 15 bases left in between. CDR1 is SGHRS and CDR2 is YFSETQ in the germline V gene.